These T cell receptor beta chains were read from a single sample in a study of beta chain features in type 1 diabetes. Sequenced by immunoSEQ multiplex PCR; TCRdb stores in-frame clones only, minus some. The data show around 150,000 clones, 10% to 13% seen once. The sequencing input was central memory CD4+ T cells from blood. All receptors come from a man between 25 and 39 years old with type 1 diabetes. Both conserved end residues are part of each CDR3. D genes are given only for firm matches.

v_gene	j_gene	d_gene	CDR3aa
TRBV2	TRBJ1-1	.	CASSQQGNTEAFF
TRBV7-9	TRBJ2-3	TRBD1	CASSLGTGRRDTQYF
TRBV6-5	TRBJ1-2	.	CASSYSRKHGYTF
TRBV30	TRBJ1-1	.	CAQKQGTLAEAFF
TRBV7-2	TRBJ2-4	.	CASSLPAATSLNIQYF
TRBV7-3	TRBJ2-5	.	CASSLSGVETQYF
TRBV2	TRBJ2-2	.	CASSGQGLTAGATGELFF
TRBV28	TRBJ1-1	.	CASSPTGGQAFF
TRBV25-1	TRBJ2-1	TRBD2	CASSLDGGRSYNEQFF
TRBV7-6	TRBJ1-1	.	CASSLWGGEAFF
TRBV7-3	TRBJ2-2	TRBD1	CASSRQGANTGELFF
TRBV7-2	TRBJ1-1	TRBD1	CASSLHRGNTEAFF
TRBV7-3	TRBJ2-1	TRBD2	CASSPRGGSSYNEQFF
TRBV9	TRBJ1-2	TRBD1	CASSAPDRGLGYTF
TRBV11-1	TRBJ2-2	TRBD2	CASSLRLAGPEELFF
TRBV5-6	TRBJ2-7	TRBD2	CASSLTGTSGIYEQYF
TRBV6-5	TRBJ2-5	TRBD1	CASRDRAETQYF
TRBV18	TRBJ1-1	TRBD1	CASSSRGDGEAFF
TRBV7-7	TRBJ2-5	.	CASSRGPGETQYF
TRBV5-1	TRBJ2-2	.	CASSYQRGPGELFF
TRBV21-1	TRBJ2-5	.	CASSKGGQYQETQYF
TRBV28	TRBJ2-5	TRBD2	CASSTSGRAVGTQYF
TRBV2	TRBJ1-4	TRBD1	CASTRGQGNGRLFF